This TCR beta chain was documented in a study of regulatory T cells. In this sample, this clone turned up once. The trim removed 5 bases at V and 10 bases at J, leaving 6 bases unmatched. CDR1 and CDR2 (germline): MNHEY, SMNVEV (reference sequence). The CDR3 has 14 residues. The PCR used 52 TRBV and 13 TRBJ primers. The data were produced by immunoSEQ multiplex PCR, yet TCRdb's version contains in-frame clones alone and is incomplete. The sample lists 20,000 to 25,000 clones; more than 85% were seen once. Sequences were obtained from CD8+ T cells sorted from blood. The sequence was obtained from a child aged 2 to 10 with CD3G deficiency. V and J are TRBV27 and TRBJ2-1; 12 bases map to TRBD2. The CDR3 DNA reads TGTGCCAGCAGTCCTGGACTAGCGGGAAGGGAGCAGTTCTTC. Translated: CASSPGLAGREQFF.